The 7 T cell receptor beta chains presented below share a single source sample, sequenced in a study of a mutant IDH1 vaccine in newly diagnosed glioma (dated by TCRdb to the early 2020s). Library preparation was by the immunoSEQ multiplex PCR assay. Sourced from immuneACCESS, this table was stored by TCRdb with only in-frame sequences that have V and J called. A share of the clones is absent; for the studies checked, an unresolved V gene accounts for under half, and the remainder has no known explanation. The sample records roughly 50,000 clones, more than 65% of which are singletons. The ten biggest clones cover approximately 6.3% of the sample. The antigens these receptors bind are not known. The sample's time point, from its label and the paper: week 35, safety follow-up. Each vaccine dose, consisting of 300 ug of a 20-mer mutant IDH1 peptide in Montanide, was administered subcutaneously with topical imiquimod.

The sequencing here drew on PBMCs, taken from a glioma patient whose treatment included an IDH1 peptide vaccine. These receptors were collected from a man aged 35 to 55 with glioma.

The chain uses TRBV7-2 and TRBJ2-6, with no clear D. Trimming stripped 3 bases from V and 7 bases from J, with 4 bases between. Germline V gene lookup returns CDR1 SGHTA and CDR2 FQGNSA. This CDR3 spans 12 amino acids. Written as DNA, the CDR3 is TGTGCCAGCAGCTTCCTAGCCAACGTCCTGACTTTC. It specifies CASSFLANVLTF.

The chain combines TRBV4-2 with TRBJ1-1; D gene uncertain. This CDR3 has 13 amino acids. The V end lost 0 bases, the J end lost 1 base, and 3 bases lay between the germline ends. CDR1 and CDR2 (germline): LGHNA, YNFKEQ. CDR3: CASSQETNTEAFF. CDR3 sequence (DNA): TGTGCCAGCAGCCAAGAAACGAACACTGAAGCTTTCTTT.

The chain employs TRBV9 and TRBJ1-1; D uncertain. Trimming removed 0 bases at V and 5 bases at J, with 8 bases between. CDR1 is SGDLS and CDR2 is YYNGEE in the germline V gene. The CDR3 is made up of 13 amino acids. The DNA for the CDR3 is TGTGCCAGCAGCGTAGAGTCCCGTACTGAAGCTTTCTTT. Translation gives CASSVESRTEAFF.

The rearrangement links TRBV5-4 to TRBJ2-7, with a possible D match to TRBD1 (7 bases). V was shortened by 5 bases and J by 0 bases, with 9 bases between the two germline ends. This CDR3 has 13 amino acids. Looked up from germline, CDR1 is SGHNT and CDR2 is YYREEE (reference sequence). The CDR3 region is CASRRDSSYEQYF. The CDR3 DNA reads TGTGCCAGCAGGCGGGACAGCTCCTACGAGCAGTACTTC.

Only a few counts were recorded for this clone. The chain employs TRBV30 and TRBJ1-2; D unresolved. V shed 5 bases and J shed 1 base, with 8 bases lying between them. The V gene's germline CDR1 is GTSNPN and CDR2 SVGIG (reference sequence). The CDR3 contains 12 residues. The chain's CDR3 is CAWAALNYGYTF. DNA for the CDR3: TGTGCCTGGGCAGCGCTTAACTATGGCTACACCTTC.

The rearrangement links TRBV7-9 to TRBJ1-2; TRBD1 matches 9 bases. The CDR3 extends over 19 amino acids. Germline-derived CDR1 and CDR2 are SEHNR and FQNEAQ (reference sequence). With 0 bases clipped from V and 9 bases from J, the junction kept 20 bases outside the gene matches. The CDR3 spells CASSLAGGQGTTGRASYTF. The CDR3 DNA sequence: TGTGCCAGCAGCTTAGCGGGGGGACAGGGTACCACTGGACGTGCGAGCTACACCTTC.

Only a few counts were recorded for this clone. This rearrangement joins TRBV11-2 to TRBJ2-5; maybe TRBD2 (6 bases). Looked up from germline, CDR1 is SGHAT and CDR2 is FQNNGV. The CDR3 is 14 residues long. Trimming shortened V by 5 bases and J by 1 base, and 11 bases separated the two germline ends. The CDR3 sequence is CASSLGGIQETQYF. The CDR3 nucleotides read TGTGCCAGCAGCCTGGGGGGTATCCAAGAGACCCAGTACTTC.